This T cell receptor beta chain was identified in a study of PD-L1 blockade in urothelial cancer. Described time point: pretreatment peripheral blood. Only in-frame clones appear in the TCRdb table, and some are missing; sequencing was by immunoSEQ multiplex PCR. This sample has about 56,000 clones, with over 75% found just once. This material consisted of PBMCs, taken around atezolizumab (anti-PD-L1) treatment. The clonotype was recovered from a man in his 70s with urothelial cancer.

Written as DNA, the CDR3 is TGTGCCAGCAGCTTGGTAGATCAAGAGACCCAGTACTTC. Translation: CASSLVDQETQYF. J is TRBJ2-5 and V is TRBV5-4; unclear D gene. The length of the CDR3 is 13 residues. The germline V gene encodes CDR1 SGHNT and CDR2 YYREEE (reference sequence). Trimming shortened V by 0 bases and J by 2 bases, and 5 bases separated the two germline ends.